The 14 T cell receptor beta chains in this list originate from one sample, sequenced in a study of tumor and adjacent non-tumor tissue in lung cancer. This sample's RNA came from whole unsorted tissue. The normal lung tissue was taken more than 3 cm from the tumor edge. TCRbeta libraries were built with three rounds of nested PCR, modified from ARM-PCR. TCRdb passed the multiplex PCR reads through MiXCR, listing each CDR3 protein once. The sample has 70,000 to 90,000 distinct CDR3 sequences, around 70% seen once. Sequencing input: distant non-tumor lung tissue. The receptors were sampled from a woman between 45 and 65 years old with non-small cell lung cancer.

Worth noting for this clonotype: The missing conserved phenylalanine or tryptophan at the end of this CDR3 makes a read error likely. This chain links TRBV20-1 with TRBJ2-7; 8 nucleotides agree with TRBD2. V lost 7 bases and J lost 4; bases outside the gene matches: 12. This CDR3 is built from 14 residues. Germline V CDR1 and CDR2: DFQATT, SNEGSKA (reference sequence). The CDR3 is CSVNREGPKYEQYL. Written as DNA, the CDR3 is TGCAGTGTGAACCGGGAGGGCCCTAAGTACGAGCAGTACTTA.

This clonotype was seen a handful of times. Just one base apart from a much larger clone, this may be a read error. The chain combines TRBV20-1 with TRBJ2-7, with TRBD1 matching 9 bases. Germline loops: CDR1 DFQATT, CDR2 SNEGSKA (reference sequence). This CDR3 is built from 14 residues. Here the CDR3 DNA reads TGCAGTGCTAGGGATACAGGGGGCCGTAACGAGCGGTACTTC. This gives the protein CSARDTGGRNERYF.

The chain carries TRBV11-1 and TRBJ2-3; maybe TRBD1 (5 bases). V was clipped by 9 bases and J by 1 base, with 20 bases between them. Germline V gene data show CDR1 as SGHAT and CDR2 as FQDESV (reference sequence). The CDR3 loop spans 16 amino acids. The CDR3 spells CARSSEDSMGTDTQYF. CDR3 in DNA: TGTGCCAGGAGCAGCGAAGACAGCATGGGCACAGATACGCAGTATTTT.

Comment on this clonotype: The CDR3 carries no conserved terminal phenylalanine or tryptophan, so it likely arises from a read error. The genes are TRBV20-1 and TRBJ1-5; tentatively, D is TRBD1 (6 bases). The CDR3 runs 14 residues. Germline CDR1 reads DFQATT; CDR2 reads SNEGSKA (reference sequence). The DNA for the CDR3 is TGCAGTGCTACCCGGGACATTGGCAATCAGCCTCAGCATCTT. This translates into CSATRDIGNQPQHL.

The DNA of the CDR3 is TGTGCCAGCAGTGAAGCACCGGCGGACGCCATTGATACGCAGTATTTT. Protein sequence: CASSEAPADAIDTQYF. V usage is TRBV6-1 and J usage is TRBJ2-3, with no clear D. CDR1 MNHNS and CDR2 SASEGT come from the germline V gene. There are 16 residues in the CDR3. Trimming cost V 0 bases and J 6 bases, with 16 bases left between them.

J is TRBJ2-3 and V is TRBV20-1; D gene ambiguous. Germline CDR1 and CDR2: DFQATT and SNEGSKA (reference sequence). CDR3 length: 14 amino acids. DNA of the CDR3: TGCAGCGCTCTAACGGACCCAAGCACAGATACGCAGTATTTT. Translating it yields CSALTDPSTDTQYF.

The sample holds a few counts of this clonotype. CDR3 sequence: CASNFLHRRDTQYF. DNA of the CDR3: TGTGCCAGCAACTTTCTGCACAGAAGAGATACGCAGTATTTT. This chain connects TRBV11-2 to TRBJ2-3; no clear D. The V end lost 7 bases, the J end lost 5 bases, and 16 bases lay between the germline ends. CDR3 length equals 14 residues. CDR1 and CDR2 from the germline V gene are SGHAT and FQNNGV.

Turning to this clonotype: Germline is not matched at one junction end, which may reflect a read error. The gene calls are TRBV6-6 and TRBJ1-1; D is undetermined. CDR3 size: 13 residues. Looked up from germline, CDR1 is MNHNY and CDR2 is SVGAGI (reference sequence). CDR3 nucleotides: TGTGCCAGCGGTTCCGGCCTTAACACTGAAGCTTTCTTC. Residues: CASGSGLNTEAFF.

The rearrangement uses TRBV20-1 and TRBJ2-4; 13 nucleotides line up with TRBD2. This CDR3 is built from 21 residues. Losses at the gene ends were 0 bases for V and 0 bases for J; bases not matched to a gene: 14. Germline V gene sequence: CDR1 DFQATT, CDR2 SNEGSKA (reference sequence). CDR3: CSARDHPTGTSGDVAKNIQYF. The CDR3, as DNA: TGCAGTGCTAGAGACCATCCGACTGGGACTAGCGGGGACGTAGCCAAAAACATTCAGTACTTC.

Regarding this clonotype: Since no conserved phenylalanine or tryptophan closes the CDR3, a read error is the likely cause. The CDR3 protein is CARSEDRNQPQHC. DNA for the CDR3: TGTGCCAGAAGCGAAGACAGGAACCAGCCGCAGCATTGT. The chain employs TRBV11-2 and TRBJ1-5; a weak D match, TRBD1 (6 bases). The V gene's germline CDR1 is SGHAT and CDR2 FQNNGV. The CDR3 extends over 13 amino acids.

Points on this clonotype: A much larger clonotype is one base distant, so this may be a read error. The chain joins TRBV29-1 to TRBJ2-1; TRBD2 matches at 7 bases. CDR3 length equals 16 residues. Germline CDR1 and CDR2: SQVTM and ANQGSEA. CDR3: CIVNLPGGRSYNEQFF. CDR3 DNA: TGCATCGTTAACCTTCCAGGCGGGAGAAGCTACAATGAGCAGTTCTTC.

Of note for this clonotype: In this CDR3 the conserved last residue, phenylalanine or tryptophan, is missing, so a read error is likely. V is TRBV28 and J is TRBJ2-7; no definite D call. The germline gives CDR1 MDHEN, CDR2 SYDVKM. The CDR3 length is 14 residues. V was trimmed by 3 bases and J by 3 bases, leaving 12 bases between them. For the CDR3, the DNA is TGTGCCAGCAGTTTTCTGGGTCACAGCTACGAGCAGTACCTC. Protein product: CASSFLGHSYEQYL.

In its sample, this clonotype was seen many times. This sequence joins TRBV6-6 and TRBJ2-7; 7 positions match TRBD1. This CDR3 comprises 14 residues. J lost 4 bases, V lost 6 bases, and 9 bases had no gene match. CDR1 is MNHNY, CDR2 SVGAGI, per germline (reference sequence). In DNA, the CDR3 is TGTGCCAGCAGCGAAAGGGACAGAAAGTACGAGCAGTACTTC. Protein: CASSERDRKYEQYF.

Notes on this clonotype: A much more abundant neighbour one base away suggests this may be a read error. V and J are TRBV6-1 and TRBJ2-7; D is perhaps TRBD2 (6 bases). Per the germline V gene, CDR1 is MNHNS and CDR2 is SASEGT. CDR3 length: 14 amino acids. V was clipped by 7 bases and J by 5 bases, with 18 bases between them. The CDR3 reads CASTPTRGSHEQYF. CDR3 DNA sequence: TGTGCCAGCACCCCGACACGGGGGTCCCACGAGCAGTACTTC.